This T cell receptor beta chain appears in the sequencing data of a study of blood T cell repertoires in COVID-19. Study in general: PBMCs, B-cell-depleted T cells, or T cells provided the cDNA or gDNA that made up the material.

Germline V gene sequence: CDR1 SGHDN, CDR2 FVKESK. The CDR3 length is 13 residues. V was pared by 4 bases and J by 2 bases, with 9 bases between. What the recovered Cohort 3 donors had was two negative PCRs, clearance, or symptom resolution. This clone was counted between two and nine times. Source study methods: Amplification with reference gene primers provided the estimates of nucleated cell counts. Only in-frame clones appear in the TCRdb table, and some are missing; sequencing was by immunoSEQ multiplex PCR. That table supplies the V and J calls and clone size; D and trimming were determined from the DNA. The sample consists of roughly 150,000 clones, over 70% of them appearing once.

The V gene is TRBV14, the J gene TRBJ2-7; perhaps TRBD1 as D (5 bases). The source material was PBMCs or T cells enriched from blood (not recorded which). The TCR originated in a woman aged 60-75 years who had recovered from COVID-19. The CDR3 protein is CASSRGHPYEQYF. CDR3 nucleotide sequence: TGTGCCAGCAGCCGAGGACACCCCTACGAGCAGTACTTC.